This T cell receptor beta chain came from a study of tumor T cells in aggressive B-cell lymphoma. The repertoire was sequenced with immunoSEQ multiplex PCR; TCRdb's copy has only in-frame clones and lacks some. This sample yields several thousand clones, of which roughly 80% are seen a single time; 2.5% to 3% belongs to the top ten. Germline V gene lookup returns CDR1 SGDLS and CDR2 YYNGEE. This CDR3 has 14 amino acids. Trimming stripped 4 bases from V and 8 bases from J, with 16 bases between. The TCR sequence derives from an adult with diffuse large B cell lymphoma. Sequencing was performed on tumor tissue. The chain employs TRBV9 and TRBJ2-1, with D hard to call. The CDR3 DNA follows: TGTGCCAGCAGCCCTCGGTCCGATCGCGATGAGCAGTTCTTC. This translates into CASSPRSDRDEQFF. The whole variable domain, remainder taken from reference TRBV9 and TRBJ2-1, is DSGVTQTPKHLITATGQRVTLRCSPRSGDLSVYWYQQSLDQGLQFLIQYYNGEERAKGNILERFSAQQFPDLHSELNLSSLELGDSALYFCASSPRSDRDEQFFGPGTRLTVL.